The next 25 T cell receptor beta chains were all read from a single sample in a study of T cell responses to AZD1222 COVID-19 vaccine. The repertoire was sequenced with immunoSEQ multiplex PCR; TCRdb's copy has only in-frame clones and lacks some. Of 150,000 or so clones in the sample, roughly nine tenths were seen once. Sequencing was performed on peripheral blood, taken on day 0 of AZD1222 vaccination. The receptors originated from an adult in good health.

This clone was found once. The rearrangement links TRBV9 to TRBJ2-3, with 11 bases fitting TRBD2. V dropped 2 bases and J dropped 5; count of bases not matched to a gene: 4. CDR1 is SGDLS, CDR2 YYNGEE, per germline. This CDR3 is 15 amino acids long. The CDR3 DNA reads as TGTGCCAGCAGCGTGCTAGCGGGGGGTGGAGATACGCAGTATTTT. Protein product: CASSVLAGGGDTQYF.

The chain links TRBV7-6 to TRBJ1-2; tentatively, D is TRBD1 (5 bases). Germline CDR1 reads SGHVS; CDR2 reads FNYEAQ. The CDR3 covers 18 residues. V was trimmed by 0 bases and J by 4 bases, leaving 21 bases between them. CDR3 in amino acids: CASSLAVRGAAVSYGYTF. The CDR3 DNA reads as TGTGCCAGCAGCTTAGCTGTTAGAGGGGCTGCCGTTAGCTATGGCTACACCTTC.

This clone was detected only once. The chain links TRBV5-5 to TRBJ1-2, with a possible D match to TRBD1 (5 bases). Trimming shortened V by 4 bases and J by 13 bases, and 23 bases separated the two germline ends. Germline loops: CDR1 SGHKS, CDR2 YYEKEE (reference sequence). This CDR3 has 14 residues. CDR3 DNA sequence: TGTGCCAGCAGCCCCGATCCTCAGGGTGGAAGGATCACCTTC. It is translated as CASSPDPQGGRITF.

This chain links TRBV10-1 with TRBJ1-6, with D tentatively TRBD1 (5 bases). Per the germline V gene, CDR1 is WNHNN and CDR2 is SYGVQD (reference sequence). Deletions cut 4 bases from V and 10 bases from J, with 11 bases between. This CDR3 is built from 13 residues. The CDR3 loop reads CASSGGLRSPLHF. DNA for the CDR3: TGCGCCAGCAGTGGGGGGTTAAGGTCACCCCTCCACTTT.

V gene TRBV5-1 combines with J gene TRBJ2-7; TRBD1 agrees at 11 bases. V lost 4 bases to trimming and J lost 6 bases; unmatched junction nucleotides: 9. Germline CDR1 reads SGHRS; CDR2 reads YFSETQ. This CDR3 comprises 15 residues. CDR3 amino acids: CASSPGDRGSTEQYF. The CDR3 DNA follows: TGCGCCAGCAGCCCAGGGGACAGGGGGTCGACCGAGCAGTACTTC.

The CDR3 DNA reads TGTGCCAGCAGCCAAGATTCTGGGAATAAGGGGACAAGGAGGGGAGAGACCCAGTACTTC. It codes for CASSQDSGNKGTRRGETQYF. V usage is TRBV3-1 (or the pseudogene TRBV3-2) and J usage is TRBJ2-5; D tentatively reads TRBD1 or TRBD2 (6 bases each). The germline V gene encodes CDR1 LGHDT and CDR2 YNNKEL (reference sequence). V gave up 0 bases and J gave up 4 bases, with 27 bases separating them. The CDR3 has 20 residues.

The chain carries TRBV7-2 and TRBJ1-1; D is uncertain. The germline CDR1 and CDR2 sequences are SGHTA and FQGNSA. V lost 5 bases and J lost 1, with 8 bases in between. The CDR3 covers 13 residues. CDR3 bases: TGTGCCAGCAGCCTGCGCTGGAACACTGAAGCTTTCTTT. Translating gives CASSLRWNTEAFF. The entire variable domain, with the rest obtained from reference TRBV7-2 and TRBJ1-1, is as follows: GAGVSQSPSNKVTEKGKDVELRCDPISGHTALYWYRQSLGQGLEFLIYFQGNSAPDKSGLPSDRFSAERTGGSVSTLTIQRTQQEDSAVYLCASSLRWNTEAFFGQGTRLTVV.

This chain's CDR3 is CASSLAWGGVEETQYF. DNA for the CDR3: TGTGCCAGCAGCTTAGCTTGGGGGGGAGTTGAAGAGACCCAGTACTTC. This chain connects TRBV7-9 to TRBJ2-5; TRBD2 matches at 7 bases. Germline CDR1 SEHNR, CDR2 FQNEAQ (reference sequence). The CDR3 totals 16 residues. Trimming cost V 0 bases and J 3 bases; bases outside gene matches: 7.

The gene calls are TRBV29-1 and TRBJ2-5; 7 bases agree with TRBD1. This CDR3 comprises 13 residues. Germline-derived CDR1 and CDR2 are SQVTM and ANQGSEA. The junction had 3 bases not matched to a gene; V was cut back by 0 bases and J by 5 bases. The CDR3 reads CSVEERGRETQYF. The DNA of the CDR3 is TGCAGCGTTGAAGAGAGGGGGCGGGAGACCCAGTACTTC.

The chain couples TRBV5-4 to TRBJ1-2; D gene unclear. Germline V gene lookup returns CDR1 SGHNT and CDR2 YYREEE (reference sequence). V dropped 3 bases and J dropped 1 base, with 10 bases sitting between them. The CDR3 has 14 amino acids. The CDR3 sequence is CASSSRALNYGYTF. The CDR3 DNA is TGTGCCAGCAGCTCTCGGGCCCTTAACTATGGCTACACCTTC.

The V and J genes are TRBV27 and TRBJ2-1, with TRBD2 identical over 11 bases. Germline assignment: CDR1 MNHEY and CDR2 SMNVEV (reference sequence). CDR3 length: 19 amino acids. With V trimmed by 7 bases and J by 4 bases, 18 bases remained unmatched. In nucleotides, the CDR3 is TGTGCCAGCATTCGCGGCCCGACACTAGCGGGAGTGGCTTACAATGAGCAGTTCTTC. Translating it yields CASIRGPTLAGVAYNEQFF.

This chain's CDR3 is CAWSLGQGDNEQFF. The CDR3 bases are TGTGCCTGGAGTCTGGGACAGGGCGACAATGAGCAGTTCTTC. This rearrangement joins TRBV30 to TRBJ2-1, with 9 positions matching TRBD1. The CDR3 spans 14 residues. The germline CDR1 and CDR2 sequences are GTSNPN and SVGIG (reference sequence). With V trimmed by 2 bases and J by 5 bases, 4 bases remained unmatched.

The J gene is TRBJ2-7, the V gene TRBV30, with TRBD1 as a possible D gene (5 bases). The germline V gene encodes CDR1 GTSNPN and CDR2 SVGIG (reference sequence). Deletions cut 3 bases from V and 2 bases from J, with 8 bases between. CDR3 length equals 12 residues. CDR3 loop: CAWRRGPYEQYF. CDR3 sequence (DNA): TGTGCCTGGAGAAGGGGTCCCTACGAGCAGTACTTC.

This clone was seen a few times. The chain combines TRBV12-3 or TRBV12-4 with TRBJ1-2, with D unclear. This CDR3 has 13 amino acids. V lost 3 bases to trimming and J lost 4 bases, with 9 bases between them. CDR3 sequence: CASSFGEAYGYTF. Here the CDR3 DNA reads TGTGCCAGCAGTTTCGGGGAGGCCTATGGCTACACCTTC.

J is TRBJ1-2 and V is TRBV27; 9 nucleotides match TRBD1. The V segment lost 2 bases and the J segment 5 bases; nucleotides outside the gene matches: 6. The CDR3 has 15 residues. Germline V gene sequence: CDR1 MNHEY, CDR2 SMNVEV (reference sequence). The CDR3 here is CASSLEGQGLYGYTF. The CDR3 nucleotides read TGTGCCAGCAGTTTAGAGGGACAGGGCCTTTATGGCTACACCTTC.

The chain couples TRBV6-5 to TRBJ2-7; 7 nucleotides align to TRBD2. CDR3 size: 13 residues. V trimming: 2 bases; J trimming: 5 bases; junction bases outside the gene matches: 3. The V gene's germline CDR1 is MNHEY and CDR2 SVGAGI. The CDR3 reads CASSYPGGDEQYF. The CDR3, as DNA: TGTGCCAGCAGTTACCCTGGGGGGGACGAGCAGTACTTC.

The gene calls are TRBV11-1 and TRBJ1-1, with 7 nucleotides matching TRBD1. This CDR3 has 16 amino acids. The germline gives CDR1 SGHAT, CDR2 FQDESV (reference sequence). V lost 2 bases and J lost 6; bases outside the gene matches: 12. The CDR3 nucleotides are TGTGCCAGCAGCTTACGGCTAGGGGGCGAGTTCGCTGAAGCTTTCTTT. Translated: CASSLRLGGEFAEAFF.

This clone was seen only a few times. The rearrangement joins TRBV29-1 to TRBJ2-1; maybe TRBD2 (5 bases). Germline V gene lookup returns CDR1 SQVTM and CDR2 ANQGSEA. The CDR3 consists of 11 residues. The germline V and J ends were trimmed by 5 bases and 6 bases, with 8 bases remaining between them. CDR3 in DNA: TGCAGCGTTTTTGCGGGCAATGAGCAGTTCTTC. It encodes CSVFAGNEQFF.

This clone was seen just once. The chain uses TRBV6-5 and TRBJ1-6; D is possibly TRBD1 (6 bases). Germline lookup yields CDR1 MNHEY and CDR2 SVGAGI. The CDR3 has 15 residues. The V end was cut by 6 bases, the J end by 9 bases, with 18 bases between. CDR3 nucleotides: TGTGCCAGCAGACCCCCGCGGGGGGCGCCTTCACCCCTCCACTTT. Amino acids: CASRPPRGAPSPLHF.

The chain carries TRBV21-1 and TRBJ1-5; the table assigns TRBD1, which was not confirmed against the DNA. TRBV21-1 is assigned pseudogene status. The CDR3 spans 16 residues. The DNA of the CDR3 is TGTGCCAGCAGCAATCCCCCCACGGCAGGGGATCAGCCCCAGCATTTT. This encodes CASSNPPTAGDQPQHF.

The chain is built from TRBV5-6 and TRBJ2-5; TRBD2 aligns across 9 bases. Trimming at V came to 4 bases and at J to 5 bases, leaving 6 bases not matched to a gene. The CDR3 is made up of 14 amino acids. The germline V gene encodes CDR1 SGHDT and CDR2 YYEEEE. The CDR3 region has the DNA TGTGCCAGCAGCATAGCGGGGGCAAGGGAGACCCAGTACTTC. Translated: CASSIAGARETQYF.

The rearrangement joins TRBV10-3 to TRBJ2-7; TRBD1 is a possible D gene (5 bases). This CDR3 contains 15 residues. CDR1 and CDR2 from the germline V gene are ENHRY and SYGVKD. The V and J ends lost 2 bases and 1 base respectively, with 12 bases between them. CDR3 amino acids: CAISEPLRVSYEQYF. CDR3 nucleotide sequence: TGTGCCATCAGTGAGCCCCTCAGGGTGTCCTACGAGCAGTACTTC.

There are a few counts of this clone. The gene calls are TRBV7-3 and TRBJ2-1; D not certain. From germline, CDR1 is SGHTA and CDR2 FQGTGA. The V end lost 0 bases, the J end lost 7 bases, and 4 bases lay between the germline ends. This CDR3 spans 12 amino acids. As DNA, the CDR3 is TGTGCCAGCAGCTTAACGGGTAATGAGCAGTTCTTC. Translated, it gives CASSLTGNEQFF.

This rearrangement joins TRBV12-3 or TRBV12-4 to TRBJ1-1; D gene uncertain. This CDR3 comprises 13 residues. The ends were cut back, 5 bases at V and 6 bases at J, with 13 bases in the middle. The CDR3 sequence: CASSTGRTAEAFF. CDR3 DNA: TGTGCCAGCAGTACTGGACGGACCGCTGAAGCTTTCTTT.

The chain carries TRBV5-1 and TRBJ2-2; the match to TRBD2 covers 8 bases. This CDR3 has 17 amino acids. V was clipped by 3 bases and J by 0 bases; unmatched bases: 7. Germline CDR1 is SGHRS and CDR2 is YFSETQ. CDR3 in DNA: TGCGCCAGCAGCTGGTCTAGCGGGTTCCCGAACACCGGGGAGCTGTTTTTT. It codes for CASSWSSGFPNTGELFF.